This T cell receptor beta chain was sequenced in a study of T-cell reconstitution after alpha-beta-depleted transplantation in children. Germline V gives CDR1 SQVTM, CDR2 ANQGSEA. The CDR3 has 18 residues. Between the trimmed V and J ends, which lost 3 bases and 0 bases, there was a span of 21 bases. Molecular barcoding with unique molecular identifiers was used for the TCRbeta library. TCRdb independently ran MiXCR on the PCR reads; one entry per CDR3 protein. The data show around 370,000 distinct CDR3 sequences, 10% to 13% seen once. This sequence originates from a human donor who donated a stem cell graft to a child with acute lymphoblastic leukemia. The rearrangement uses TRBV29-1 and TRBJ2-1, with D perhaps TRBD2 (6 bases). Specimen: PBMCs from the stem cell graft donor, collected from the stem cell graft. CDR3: CSVEIRGIGASSYNEQFF. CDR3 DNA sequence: TGCAGCGTTGAGATTCGCGGGATAGGGGCTAGCTCCTACAATGAGCAGTTCTTC.